Sequencing of this T cell receptor (beta chain) was carried out in a study of blood T cell repertoires in COVID-19. For the study at large: The origin of the acute and convalescent COVID-19 samples was the United States, Italy and Spain. T cells, B-cell-depleted T cells, or PBMCs provided the cDNA or gDNA that served as material.

The CDR3 has 13 residues. Germline-derived CDR1 and CDR2 are MNHEY and SVGAGI. V was cut by 4 bases and J by 5 bases, with 11 bases left in between. Per the original methods: Using reference gene primer amplification, nucleated cell counts were estimated. The method was immunoSEQ multiplex PCR; TCRdb's version includes in-frame clones alone and lacks a portion of them. The V and J calls and clone size were taken over from that table, and D and trimming were inferred from the DNA. This table has about 220,000 clones, 84% appearing once. The material sequenced was peripheral blood. The V and J genes are TRBV6-5 and TRBJ2-5; D gene unclear. The receptor's source is a woman aged 60-70 years who had recovered from COVID-19. For the CDR3, the DNA is TGTGCCAGCAGTTCCGGTTTTATTGAGACCCAGTACTTC. Translating it yields CASSSGFIETQYF.